This is a list of T cell receptor beta chains from one sample in a study of human T cells and chemical hapten exposure. TCRdb recomputed calls from the RACE reads with MiXCR, one row per CDR3 protein. This sample has fewer than 100,000 distinct CDR3 sequences, with 9.5% to 15% found just once. The starting material was whole blood, obtained in connection with sensitization to the hapten diphenylcyclopropenone (DPC). Receptors originate from a woman between 40 and 55 years old with alopecia areata. Some clones in this sample may be carry-over from other donors' samples. The CDR3 runs from the conserved cysteine through the conserved F or W. Fields, in order: CDR3 protein, CDR3 DNA, D gene, J gene, V gene, clone size. A D gene is named only where the DNA matches it firmly. Size is stated for part of the rows, as once, few or many counts, or as a class when the clone is expanded.

cdr3_aa: CASSPTGGVENEQYF
cdr3_nt: TGTGCCAGCAGTCCTACAGGGGGAGTAGAGAACGAGCAGTACTTC
d_call: TRBD1
j_call: TRBJ2-7
v_call: TRBV12-3/TRBV12-4
clone_size: many

cdr3_aa: CASDTGYNEQFF
cdr3_nt: TGTGCCAGCGACACAGGTTACAATGAGCAGTTCTTC
d_call: -
j_call: TRBJ2-1
v_call: TRBV28
clone_size: -

cdr3_aa: CASSQITGGPTGELFF
cdr3_nt: TGCGCCAGCAGCCAAATAACGGGAGGTCCCACCGGGGAGCTGTTTTTT
d_call: TRBD2
j_call: TRBJ2-2
v_call: TRBV4-3
clone_size: few

cdr3_aa: CASSIEEQTYNEQFF
cdr3_nt: TGTGCCAGTAGTATAGAGGAACAGACCTACAATGAGCAGTTCTTC
d_call: -
j_call: TRBJ2-1
v_call: TRBV19
clone_size: -

cdr3_aa: CASNYGTSGPEQFF
cdr3_nt: TGTGCCAGCAACTACGGGACTAGCGGTCCTGAGCAGTTCTTC
d_call: TRBD2
j_call: TRBJ2-1
v_call: TRBV2
clone_size: few

cdr3_aa: CSVEDLRLRLAKNIQYF
cdr3_nt: TGCAGCGTTGAAGATCTTCGGCTAAGGCTAGCCAAAAACATTCAGTACTTC
d_call: -
j_call: TRBJ2-4
v_call: TRBV29-1
clone_size: few

cdr3_aa: CSAAVSGRALSYEQYF
cdr3_nt: TGCAGCGCCGCCGTGAGCGGGAGGGCCCTCTCCTACGAGCAGTACTTC
d_call: TRBD2
j_call: TRBJ2-7
v_call: TRBV29-1
clone_size: many

cdr3_aa: CASSPVPPSTSSYEQYF
cdr3_nt: TGTGCCAGCTCACCGGTCCCTCCCAGTACGAGCTCCTACGAGCAGTACTTC
d_call: -
j_call: TRBJ2-7
v_call: TRBV18
clone_size: few

cdr3_aa: CSARDPGAGQTQYF
cdr3_nt: TGCAGTGCTAGAGACCCGGGGGCCGGCCAGACCCAGTACTTC
d_call: -
j_call: TRBJ2-5
v_call: TRBV20-1
clone_size: -

cdr3_aa: CASSHPSGSLNTEAFF
cdr3_nt: TGCGCCAGCAGCCACCCCTCCGGGTCCTTGAACACTGAAGCTTTCTTT
d_call: -
j_call: TRBJ1-1
v_call: TRBV4-3
clone_size: -

cdr3_aa: CASSRERGLTDTQYF
cdr3_nt: TGTGCCAGCTCACGGGAGCGGGGGCTCACAGATACGCAGTATTTT
d_call: TRBD2
j_call: TRBJ2-3
v_call: TRBV18
clone_size: -

cdr3_aa: CSVTYGNTIYF
cdr3_nt: TGCAGCGTTACCTATGGAAACACCATATATTTT
d_call: -
j_call: TRBJ1-3
v_call: TRBV29-1
clone_size: -

cdr3_aa: CASSRTGRAPDTQYF
cdr3_nt: TGTGCCAGCAGTCGGACCGGGAGGGCCCCAGATACGCAGTATTTT
d_call: TRBD2
j_call: TRBJ2-3
v_call: TRBV6-2/TRBV6-3
clone_size: few

cdr3_aa: CASSYSRLGQGDYSNQPQHF
cdr3_nt: TGTGCCAGCAGTTACTCGAGGTTGGGACAGGGGGATTATAGCAATCAGCCCCAGCATTTT
d_call: TRBD1
j_call: TRBJ1-5
v_call: TRBV6-2/TRBV6-3
clone_size: few

cdr3_aa: CASYRGRAGNTIYF
cdr3_nt: TGTGCCAGCTACCGGGGGCGAGCAGGAAACACCATATATTTT
d_call: -
j_call: TRBJ1-3
v_call: TRBV28
clone_size: -

cdr3_aa: CASSLRGNEKLFF
cdr3_nt: TGTGCCAGCAGTTTGCGGGGTAATGAAAAACTGTTTTTT
d_call: -
j_call: TRBJ1-4
v_call: TRBV27
clone_size: many

cdr3_aa: CASSRDRGPYEQYF
cdr3_nt: TGTGCCAGTAGTAGGGACAGGGGGCCCTACGAGCAGTACTTC
d_call: TRBD1
j_call: TRBJ2-7
v_call: TRBV19
clone_size: many

cdr3_aa: CASRFQGGNQPQHF
cdr3_nt: TGTGCCAGCAGATTTCAGGGTGGCAATCAGCCCCAGCATTTT
d_call: -
j_call: TRBJ1-5
v_call: TRBV6-2/TRBV6-3
clone_size: -

cdr3_aa: CASSRTLASSYEQYF
cdr3_nt: TGTGCCAGCAGCCGTACTCTAGCGAGCTCCTACGAGCAGTACTTC
d_call: -
j_call: TRBJ2-7
v_call: TRBV6-5
clone_size: few

cdr3_aa: CASGLVTDTQYF
cdr3_nt: TGTGCTAGTGGTTTGGTCACAGATACGCAGTATTTT
d_call: -
j_call: TRBJ2-3
v_call: TRBV12-5
clone_size: few

cdr3_aa: CSARGTLDSGNTIYF
cdr3_nt: TGCAGTGCTAGGGGGACACTTGACTCTGGAAACACCATATATTTT
d_call: -
j_call: TRBJ1-3
v_call: TRBV20-1
clone_size: -

cdr3_aa: CASNHRDRSYEQYF
cdr3_nt: TGTGCCAGCAACCACCGGGACAGGTCCTACGAGCAGTACTTC
d_call: TRBD1
j_call: TRBJ2-7
v_call: TRBV19
clone_size: -

cdr3_aa: CASSTGSGYEQYF
cdr3_nt: TGTGCCAGCAGCACTGGGAGCGGTTACGAGCAGTACTTC
d_call: -
j_call: TRBJ2-7
v_call: TRBV5-5
clone_size: few

cdr3_aa: CATALNIQYF
cdr3_nt: TGTGCCACGGCCCTTAACATTCAGTACTTC
d_call: -
j_call: TRBJ2-4
v_call: TRBV28
clone_size: -

cdr3_aa: CASSQELRREWAGELFF
cdr3_nt: TGTGCCAGCAGCCAAGAGTTGCGGAGGGAGTGGGCCGGGGAGCTGTTTTTT
d_call: -
j_call: TRBJ2-2
v_call: TRBV4-2
clone_size: -

cdr3_aa: CATSAIAVGEQFF
cdr3_nt: TGTGCCACCAGTGCGATAGCGGTCGGTGAGCAGTTCTTC
d_call: -
j_call: TRBJ2-1
v_call: TRBV24-1
clone_size: few

cdr3_aa: CASSLLRPPQETQYF
cdr3_nt: TGTGCCAGCAGCTTATTACGGCCCCCCCAAGAGACCCAGTACTTC
d_call: -
j_call: TRBJ2-5
v_call: TRBV11-2
clone_size: many

cdr3_aa: CASSLRNLAGTGGGSPLHF
cdr3_nt: TGTGCCAGCAGCTTAAGGAACCTAGCCGGGACAGGGGGCGGCTCACCCCTCCACTTT
d_call: TRBD1
j_call: TRBJ1-6
v_call: TRBV27
clone_size: -

cdr3_aa: CASSPTSNEQFF
cdr3_nt: TGCGCCAGCAGCCCCACTAGCAATGAGCAGTTCTTC
d_call: -
j_call: TRBJ2-1
v_call: TRBV5-1
clone_size: many

cdr3_aa: CASSRGLYLNEQFF
cdr3_nt: TGTGCCAGCAGCCGGGGACTTTACCTTAATGAGCAGTTCTTC
d_call: -
j_call: TRBJ2-1
v_call: TRBV3-1
clone_size: -

cdr3_aa: CSARDVSTSGWETQYF
cdr3_nt: TGCAGTGCTAGAGATGTTAGTACTAGCGGTTGGGAGACCCAGTACTTC
d_call: TRBD2
j_call: TRBJ2-5
v_call: TRBV20-1
clone_size: many

cdr3_aa: CASTRGLAGGSHEQYF
cdr3_nt: TGTGCCAGCACCAGGGGACTAGCGGGAGGTAGCCACGAGCAGTACTTC
d_call: TRBD2
j_call: TRBJ2-7
v_call: TRBV27
clone_size: -

cdr3_aa: CASSQDGTTYEQYF
cdr3_nt: TGTGCCAGCAGCCAAGATGGGACTACCTACGAGCAGTACTTC
d_call: TRBD2
j_call: TRBJ2-7
v_call: TRBV3-1
clone_size: -

cdr3_aa: CATSDLLVSTGELFF
cdr3_nt: TGTGCCACCAGTGATTTGCTAGTATCCACCGGGGAGCTGTTTTTT
d_call: -
j_call: TRBJ2-2
v_call: TRBV24-1
clone_size: few

cdr3_aa: CASSEVVGRGTEAFF
cdr3_nt: TGTGCCAGCAGTGAAGTCGTGGGAAGAGGAACTGAAGCTTTCTTT
d_call: -
j_call: TRBJ1-1
v_call: TRBV6-1
clone_size: few

cdr3_aa: CSVAGGFTDTQYF
cdr3_nt: TGCAGCGTTGCCGGCGGATTCACAGATACGCAGTATTTT
d_call: -
j_call: TRBJ2-3
v_call: TRBV29-1
clone_size: many

cdr3_aa: CASSQEDRARQYF
cdr3_nt: TGCGCCAGCAGCCAAGAGGACAGGGCCAGGCAGTACTTC
d_call: TRBD1
j_call: TRBJ2-7
v_call: TRBV4-1
clone_size: -

cdr3_aa: CSVNTGVTYNEQFF
cdr3_nt: TGCAGCGTCAACACAGGTGTAACCTACAATGAGCAGTTCTTC
d_call: -
j_call: TRBJ2-1
v_call: TRBV29-1
clone_size: -

cdr3_aa: CASSYAGGNIQYF
cdr3_nt: TGTGCCAGCAGTTACGCAGGCGGAAACATTCAGTACTTC
d_call: -
j_call: TRBJ2-4
v_call: TRBV6-5
clone_size: -